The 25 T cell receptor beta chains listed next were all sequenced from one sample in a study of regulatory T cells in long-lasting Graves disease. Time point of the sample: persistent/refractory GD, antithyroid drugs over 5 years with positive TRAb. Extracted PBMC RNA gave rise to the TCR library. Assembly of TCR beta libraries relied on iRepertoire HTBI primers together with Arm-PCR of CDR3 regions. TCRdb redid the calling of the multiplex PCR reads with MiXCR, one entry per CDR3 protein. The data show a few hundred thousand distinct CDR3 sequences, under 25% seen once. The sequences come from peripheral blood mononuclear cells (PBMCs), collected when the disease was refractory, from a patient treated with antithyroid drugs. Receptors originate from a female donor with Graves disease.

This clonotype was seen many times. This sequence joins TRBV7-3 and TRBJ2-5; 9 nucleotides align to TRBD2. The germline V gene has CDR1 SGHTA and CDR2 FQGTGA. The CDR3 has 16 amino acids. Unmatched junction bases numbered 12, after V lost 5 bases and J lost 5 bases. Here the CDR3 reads CASSGRGSGSRETQYF. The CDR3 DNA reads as TGTGCCAGCAGCGGCCGGGGTAGCGGGAGCCGGGAGACCCAGTACTTC.

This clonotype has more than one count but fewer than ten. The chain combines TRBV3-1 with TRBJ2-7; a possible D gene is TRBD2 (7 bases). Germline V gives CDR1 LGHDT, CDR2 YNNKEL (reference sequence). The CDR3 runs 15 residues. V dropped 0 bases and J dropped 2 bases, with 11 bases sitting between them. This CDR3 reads CASSQDGGQPYEQYF. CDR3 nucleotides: TGTGCCAGCAGCCAAGACGGGGGGCAGCCCTACGAGCAGTACTTC.

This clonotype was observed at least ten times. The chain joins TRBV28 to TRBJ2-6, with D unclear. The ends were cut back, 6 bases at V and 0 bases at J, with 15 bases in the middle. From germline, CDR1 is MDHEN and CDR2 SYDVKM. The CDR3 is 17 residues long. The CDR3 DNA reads TGTGCCAGCAGGACCGATAAGACCGTCTCTGGGGCCAACGTCCTGACTTTC. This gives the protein CASRTDKTVSGANVLTF.

CDR3 loop: CASSFRFSGANVLTF. The CDR3 region has the DNA TGTGCCAGCAGTTTTAGGTTCTCTGGGGCCAACGTCCTGACTTTC. The rearrangement joins TRBV12-3 or TRBV12-4 to TRBJ2-6; D remains unclear. V dropped 3 bases and J dropped 0 bases, with 6 bases sitting between them. CDR3 length equals 15 residues.

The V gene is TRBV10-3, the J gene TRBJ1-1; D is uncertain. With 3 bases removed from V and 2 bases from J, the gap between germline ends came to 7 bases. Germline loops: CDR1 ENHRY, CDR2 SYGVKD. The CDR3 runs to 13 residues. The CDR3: CAISDGVNTEAFF. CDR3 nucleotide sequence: TGTGCCATCAGTGACGGGGTTAACACTGAAGCTTTCTTT.

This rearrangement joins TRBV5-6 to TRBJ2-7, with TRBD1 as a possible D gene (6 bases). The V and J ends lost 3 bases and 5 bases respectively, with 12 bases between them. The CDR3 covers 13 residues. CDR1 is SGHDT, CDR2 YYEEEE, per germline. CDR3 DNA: TGTGCCAGCAGCTACGCAGGGGACGACGAGCAGTACTTC. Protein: CASSYAGDDEQYF.

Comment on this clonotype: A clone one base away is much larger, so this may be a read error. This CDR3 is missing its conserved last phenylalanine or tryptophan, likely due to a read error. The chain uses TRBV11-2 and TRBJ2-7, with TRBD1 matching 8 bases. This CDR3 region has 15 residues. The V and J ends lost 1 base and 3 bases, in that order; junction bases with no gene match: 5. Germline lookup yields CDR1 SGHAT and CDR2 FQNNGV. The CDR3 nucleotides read TGTGCCAGCAGCTTAGGACAGGGGTCCGTCTACGAGCAGTACCTC. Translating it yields CASSLGQGSVYEQYL.

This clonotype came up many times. CDR3 sequence: CASSVEWGNSPLHF. The CDR3, as DNA: TGTGCCAGCAGCGTAGAATGGGGTAATTCACCCCTCCACTTT. V and J are TRBV9 and TRBJ1-6; D unresolved. CDR1 and CDR2 (germline): SGDLS, YYNGEE. V shed 0 bases and J shed 6 bases, with 7 bases lying between them. The CDR3 length is 14 residues.

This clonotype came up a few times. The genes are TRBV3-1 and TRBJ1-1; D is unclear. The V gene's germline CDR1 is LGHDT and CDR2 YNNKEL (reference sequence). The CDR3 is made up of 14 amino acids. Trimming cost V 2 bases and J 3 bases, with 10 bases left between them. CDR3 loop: CASSQRQDHTEAFF. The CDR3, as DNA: TGTGCCAGCAGCCAAAGACAAGACCACACTGAAGCTTTCTTT.

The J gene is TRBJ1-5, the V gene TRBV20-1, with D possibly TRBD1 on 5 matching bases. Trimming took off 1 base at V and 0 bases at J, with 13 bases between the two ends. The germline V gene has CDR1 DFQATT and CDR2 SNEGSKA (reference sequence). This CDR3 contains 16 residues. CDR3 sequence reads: CSARAMTDYSNQPQHF. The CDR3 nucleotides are TGCAGTGCTAGAGCCATGACAGATTATAGCAATCAGCCCCAGCATTTT.

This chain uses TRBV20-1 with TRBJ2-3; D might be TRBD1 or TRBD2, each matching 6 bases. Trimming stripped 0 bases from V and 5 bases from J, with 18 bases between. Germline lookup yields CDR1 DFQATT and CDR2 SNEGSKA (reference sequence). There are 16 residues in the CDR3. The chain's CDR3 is CSAREPRGTSLDTQYF. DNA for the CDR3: TGCAGTGCTAGAGAGCCAAGGGGGACTTCTCTAGATACGCAGTATTTT.

The DNA of the CDR3 is TGTGCCAGCAGCCCAGGGACAGGAAGAGGAGATACGCAGTATTTT. The encoded protein is CASSPGTGRGDTQYF. The chain uses TRBV9 and TRBJ2-3, with 8 bases lining up with TRBD1. The CDR3 totals 15 residues. CDR1 is SGDLS and CDR2 is YYNGEE in the germline V gene. The trim removed 4 bases at V and 5 bases at J, leaving 9 bases unmatched.

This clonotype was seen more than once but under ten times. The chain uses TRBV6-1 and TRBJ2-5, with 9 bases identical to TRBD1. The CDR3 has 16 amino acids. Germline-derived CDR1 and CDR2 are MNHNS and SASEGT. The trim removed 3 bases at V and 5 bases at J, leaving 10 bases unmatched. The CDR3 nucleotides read TGTGCCAGCAGTGATGACAGGGACAGGGTTTCGGAGACCCAGTACTTC. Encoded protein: CASSDDRDRVSETQYF.

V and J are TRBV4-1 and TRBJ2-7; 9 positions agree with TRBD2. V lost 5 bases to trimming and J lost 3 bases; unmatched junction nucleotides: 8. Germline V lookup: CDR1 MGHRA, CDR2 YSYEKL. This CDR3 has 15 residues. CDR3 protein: CASSTLGLANYEQYF. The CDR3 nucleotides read TGCGCCAGCAGCACATTGGGACTAGCCAACTACGAGCAGTACTTC.

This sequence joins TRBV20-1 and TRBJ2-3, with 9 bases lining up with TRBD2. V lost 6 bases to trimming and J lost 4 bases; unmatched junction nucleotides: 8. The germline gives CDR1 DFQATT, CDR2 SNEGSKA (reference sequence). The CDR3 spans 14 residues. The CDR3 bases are TGCAGTGCCCAGTCGCGGGAGGGCGCAGATACGCAGTATTTT. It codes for CSAQSREGADTQYF.

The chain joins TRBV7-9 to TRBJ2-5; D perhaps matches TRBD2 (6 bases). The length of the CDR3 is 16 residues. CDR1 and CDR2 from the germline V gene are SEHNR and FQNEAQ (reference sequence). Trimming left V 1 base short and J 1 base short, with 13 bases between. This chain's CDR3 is CASSLVMGLFQETQYF. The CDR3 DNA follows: TGTGCCAGCAGCTTAGTGATGGGACTTTTCCAAGAGACCCAGTACTTC.

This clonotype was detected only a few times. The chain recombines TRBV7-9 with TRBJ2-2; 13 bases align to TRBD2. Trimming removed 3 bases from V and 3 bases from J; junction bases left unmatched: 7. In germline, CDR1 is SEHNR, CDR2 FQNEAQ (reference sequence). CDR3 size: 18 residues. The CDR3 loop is CASSFGTSGMVDTGELFF. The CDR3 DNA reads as TGTGCCAGCAGCTTTGGGACTAGCGGGATGGTTGACACCGGGGAGCTGTTTTTT. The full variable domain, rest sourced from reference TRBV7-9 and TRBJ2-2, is DTGVSQNPRHKITKRGQNVTFRCDPISEHNRLYWYRQTLGQGPEFLTYFQNEAQLEKSRLLSDRFSAERPKGSFSTLEIQRTEQGDSAMYLCASSFGTSGMVDTGELFFGEGSRLTVL.

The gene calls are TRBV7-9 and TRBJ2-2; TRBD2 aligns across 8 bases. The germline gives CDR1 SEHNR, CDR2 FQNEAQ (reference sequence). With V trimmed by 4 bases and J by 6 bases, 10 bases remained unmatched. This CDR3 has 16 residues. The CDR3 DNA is TGTGCCAGCAGCTCTCAGCGGGAGTACGTAGCCGGGGAGCTGTTTTTT. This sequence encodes CASSSQREYVAGELFF.

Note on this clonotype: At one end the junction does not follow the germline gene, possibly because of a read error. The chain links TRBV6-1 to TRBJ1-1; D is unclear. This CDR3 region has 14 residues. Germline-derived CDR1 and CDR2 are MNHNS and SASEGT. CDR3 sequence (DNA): TGTGTCAGCAGTCTCCGTCCGAGGGTGACTGAAGCTTTCTTT. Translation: CVSSLRPRVTEAFF.

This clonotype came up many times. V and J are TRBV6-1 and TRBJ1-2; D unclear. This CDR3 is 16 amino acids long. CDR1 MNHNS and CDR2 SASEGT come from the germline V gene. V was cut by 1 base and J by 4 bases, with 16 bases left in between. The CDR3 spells CASSEVGATRFYGYTF. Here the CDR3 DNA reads TGTGCCAGCAGTGAAGTGGGCGCCACTCGTTTCTATGGCTACACCTTC.

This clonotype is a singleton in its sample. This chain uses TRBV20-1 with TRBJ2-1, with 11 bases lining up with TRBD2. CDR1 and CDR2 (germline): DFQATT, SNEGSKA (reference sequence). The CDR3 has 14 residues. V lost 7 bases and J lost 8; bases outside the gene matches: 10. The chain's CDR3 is CSEITSGRGDEQFF. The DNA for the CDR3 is TGCAGTGAAATTACTAGCGGGAGAGGCGATGAGCAGTTCTTC.

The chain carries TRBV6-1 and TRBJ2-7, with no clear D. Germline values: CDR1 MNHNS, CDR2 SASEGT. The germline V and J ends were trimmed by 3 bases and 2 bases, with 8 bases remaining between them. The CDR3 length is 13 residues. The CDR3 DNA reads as TGTGCCAGCAGTGAGAGCGAACCCTACGAGCAGTACTTC. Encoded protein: CASSESEPYEQYF.

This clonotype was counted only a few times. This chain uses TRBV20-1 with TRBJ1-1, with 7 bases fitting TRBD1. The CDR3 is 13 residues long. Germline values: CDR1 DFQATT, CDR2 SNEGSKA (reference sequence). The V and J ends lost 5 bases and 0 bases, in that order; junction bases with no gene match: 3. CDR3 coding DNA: TGCAGTGCTGGGACAGCCCTGAACACTGAAGCTTTCTTT. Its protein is CSAGTALNTEAFF.

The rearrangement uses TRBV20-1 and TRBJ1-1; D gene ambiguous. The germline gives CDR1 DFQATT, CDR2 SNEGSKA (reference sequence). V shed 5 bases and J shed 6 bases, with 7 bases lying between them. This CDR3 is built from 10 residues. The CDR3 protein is CSADDAEAFF. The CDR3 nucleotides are TGCAGTGCTGATGACGCTGAAGCTTTCTTT.

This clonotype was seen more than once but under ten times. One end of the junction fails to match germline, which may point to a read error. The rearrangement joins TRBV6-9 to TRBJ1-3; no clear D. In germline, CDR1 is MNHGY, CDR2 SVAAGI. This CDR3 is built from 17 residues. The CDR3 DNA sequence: TGTGCCAGCAGTTACCGCTTCACACCTAACTCTGGAACCACCATATATTTT. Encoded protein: CASSYRFTPNSGTTIYF.